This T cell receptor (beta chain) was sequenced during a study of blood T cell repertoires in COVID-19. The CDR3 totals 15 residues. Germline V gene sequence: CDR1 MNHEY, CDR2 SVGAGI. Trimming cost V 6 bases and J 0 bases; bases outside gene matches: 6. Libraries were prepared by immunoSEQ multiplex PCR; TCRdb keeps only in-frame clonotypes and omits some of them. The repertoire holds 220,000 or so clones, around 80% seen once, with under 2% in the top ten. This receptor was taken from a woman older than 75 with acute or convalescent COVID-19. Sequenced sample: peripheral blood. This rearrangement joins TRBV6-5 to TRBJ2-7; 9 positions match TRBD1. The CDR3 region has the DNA TGTGCCAGCAGCGGACAGGGGCAACCCTCCTACGAGCAGTACTTC. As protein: CASSGQGQPSYEQYF.